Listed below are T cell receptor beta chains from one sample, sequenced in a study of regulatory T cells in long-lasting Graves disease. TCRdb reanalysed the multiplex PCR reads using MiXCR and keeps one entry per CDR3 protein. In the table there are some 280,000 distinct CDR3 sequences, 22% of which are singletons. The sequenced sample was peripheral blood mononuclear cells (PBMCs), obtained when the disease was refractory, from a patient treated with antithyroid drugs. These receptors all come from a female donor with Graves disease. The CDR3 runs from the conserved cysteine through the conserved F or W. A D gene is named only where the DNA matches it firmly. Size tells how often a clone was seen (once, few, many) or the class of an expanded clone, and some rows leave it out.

cdr3_aa: CASRPGQAYEKLFF; cdr3_nt: TGCGCCAGCAGACCGGGACAGGCCTATGAAAAACTGTTTTTT; clone_size: -; j_call: TRBJ1-4; d_call: TRBD1; cdr3_length: 14; v_call: TRBV5-1
cdr3_aa: CASSYSWDRGKTPQETQYF; cdr3_nt: TGTGCCAGCAGTTACTCGTGGGACAGGGGGAAGACTCCCCAAGAGACCCAGTACTTC; clone_size: many; j_call: TRBJ2-5; d_call: TRBD1; cdr3_length: 19; v_call: TRBV6-5
cdr3_aa: CASSGTATYNSPLHF; cdr3_nt: TGCGCCAGCAGCGGGACAGCCACCTATAATTCACCCCTCCACTTT; clone_size: few; j_call: TRBJ1-6; d_call: TRBD1; cdr3_length: 15; v_call: TRBV4-3
cdr3_aa: CASRITGTSGSWEDYEQYF; cdr3_nt: TGTGCCAGCAGAATAACCGGGACTAGCGGGAGTTGGGAGGACTACGAGCAGTACTTC; clone_size: -; j_call: TRBJ2-7; d_call: TRBD2; cdr3_length: 19; v_call: TRBV6-1
cdr3_aa: CASSFDRATDTQYF; cdr3_nt: TGTGCCAGCAGTTTCGACAGGGCCACAGATACGCAGTATTTT; clone_size: -; j_call: TRBJ2-3; d_call: TRBD1; cdr3_length: 14; v_call: TRBV7-2
cdr3_aa: CSVGERTEAFF; cdr3_nt: TGCAGCGTCGGGGAGCGCACTGAAGCTTTCTTT; clone_size: few; j_call: TRBJ1-1; d_call: -; cdr3_length: 11; v_call: TRBV29-1
cdr3_aa: CASSYRWGEIGEQYF; cdr3_nt: TGTGCCAGCAGTTACAGGTGGGGGGAGATTGGCGAGCAGTACTTC; clone_size: -; j_call: TRBJ2-7; d_call: -; cdr3_length: 15; v_call: TRBV6-2/TRBV6-3
cdr3_aa: CASSPLGGTGQETQYF; cdr3_nt: TGTGCCAGCAGCCCCTTAGGAGGGACAGGACAAGAGACCCAGTACTTC; clone_size: -; j_call: TRBJ2-5; d_call: TRBD1; cdr3_length: 16; v_call: TRBV7-2
cdr3_aa: CASSLKGGGTHEQYF; cdr3_nt: TGTGCCAGCAGTCTTAAGGGCGGCGGTACCCACGAGCAGTACTTC; clone_size: -; j_call: TRBJ2-7; d_call: -; cdr3_length: 15; v_call: TRBV25-1
cdr3_aa: CASRQSRGEQYF; cdr3_nt: TGTGCCAGCAGGCAGTCCCGGGGCGAGCAGTACTTC; clone_size: many; j_call: TRBJ2-7; d_call: -; cdr3_length: 12; v_call: TRBV12-3/TRBV12-4
cdr3_aa: CATRLSERDNSPLHF; cdr3_nt: TGTGCCACTCGACTATCAGAGCGGGATAATTCACCCCTCCACTTT; clone_size: -; j_call: TRBJ1-6; d_call: -; cdr3_length: 15; v_call: TRBV10-3
cdr3_aa: CASSQDRDRAYEQYF; cdr3_nt: TGCGCCAGCAGCCAAGATAGGGACAGGGCGTACGAGCAGTACTTC; clone_size: -; j_call: TRBJ2-7; d_call: TRBD1; cdr3_length: 15; v_call: TRBV4-1
cdr3_aa: CASSPREGAQPQHF; cdr3_nt: TGTGCCAGCAGTCCCCGGGAGGGGGCTCAGCCCCAGCATTTT; clone_size: few; j_call: TRBJ1-5; d_call: TRBD1; cdr3_length: 14; v_call: TRBV28
cdr3_aa: CASSFDSYEQYF; cdr3_nt: TGTGCCAGCAGCTTCGACTCCTACGAGCAGTACTTC; clone_size: many; j_call: TRBJ2-7; d_call: -; cdr3_length: 12; v_call: TRBV7-9
cdr3_aa: CASSSMGGNEQFF; cdr3_nt: TGTGCCAGCAGCTCAATGGGGGGCAATGAGCAGTTCTTC; clone_size: -; j_call: TRBJ2-1; d_call: -; cdr3_length: 13; v_call: TRBV7-2
cdr3_aa: CASSPRTGEYNEQFF; cdr3_nt: TGTGCCAGCAGTCCGAGGACAGGGGAGTACAATGAGCAGTTCTTC; clone_size: -; j_call: TRBJ2-1; d_call: TRBD1; cdr3_length: 15; v_call: TRBV27
cdr3_aa: CASSPQRDRNTEAFF; cdr3_nt: TGTGCCAGCTCACCTCAGCGGGACAGGAACACTGAAGCTTTCTTT; clone_size: -; j_call: TRBJ1-1; d_call: TRBD1; cdr3_length: 15; v_call: TRBV18
cdr3_aa: CSVEVFIEGTETQYF; cdr3_nt: TGCAGCGTTGAAGTCTTCATCGAGGGGACGGAGACCCAGTACTTC; clone_size: few; j_call: TRBJ2-5; d_call: -; cdr3_length: 15; v_call: TRBV29-1
cdr3_aa: CASSSYNRVGDEQYF; cdr3_nt: TGTGCCAGCAGCTCCTATAACAGGGTTGGAGACGAGCAGTACTTC; clone_size: few; j_call: TRBJ2-7; d_call: -; cdr3_length: 15; v_call: TRBV7-2
cdr3_aa: CASSMTGPFGGQPQHF; cdr3_nt: TGTGCCAGCAGTATGACAGGGCCGTTTGGGGGTCAGCCCCAGCATTTT; clone_size: -; j_call: TRBJ1-5; d_call: TRBD1; cdr3_length: 16; v_call: TRBV12-3/TRBV12-4
cdr3_aa: CASSQRLAGDTQYF; cdr3_nt: TGCGCCAGCAGCCAAAGACTAGCGGGGGACACCCAGTACTTC; clone_size: -; j_call: TRBJ2-5; d_call: TRBD2; cdr3_length: 14; v_call: TRBV4-1
cdr3_aa: CATSEEGASNQPQHF; cdr3_nt: TGTGCCACGTCGGAGGAGGGGGCTAGCAATCAGCCCCAGCATTTT; clone_size: -; j_call: TRBJ1-5; d_call: TRBD1; cdr3_length: 15; v_call: TRBV6-8